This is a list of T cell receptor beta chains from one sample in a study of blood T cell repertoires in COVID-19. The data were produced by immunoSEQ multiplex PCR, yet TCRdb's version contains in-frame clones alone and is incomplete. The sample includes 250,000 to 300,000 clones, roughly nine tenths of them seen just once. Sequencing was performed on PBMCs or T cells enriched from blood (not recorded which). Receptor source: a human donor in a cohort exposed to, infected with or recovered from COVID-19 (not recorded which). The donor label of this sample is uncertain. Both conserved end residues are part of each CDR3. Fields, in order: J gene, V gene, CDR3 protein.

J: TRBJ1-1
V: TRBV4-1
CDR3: CASSHDRVGTEAFF

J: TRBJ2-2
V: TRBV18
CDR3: CASSRGTGGAGELFF

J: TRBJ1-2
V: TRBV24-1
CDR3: CATSDVGQGVGGYTF

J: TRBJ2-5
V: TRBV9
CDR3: CASSVDQGGYQETQYF

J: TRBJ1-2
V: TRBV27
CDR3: CASSLNRRGVYGYTF

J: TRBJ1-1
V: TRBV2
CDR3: CASSEAGQVPEAFF

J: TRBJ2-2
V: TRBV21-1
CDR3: CASSKGGDSNTGELFF

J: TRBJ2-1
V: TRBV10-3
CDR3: CAISDLAGANEQFF

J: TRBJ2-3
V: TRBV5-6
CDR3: CASSFGRGLTDTQYF

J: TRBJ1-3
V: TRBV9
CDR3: CASSVEQGGNTIYF

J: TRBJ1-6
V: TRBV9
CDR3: CASSVTGSSSPLHF

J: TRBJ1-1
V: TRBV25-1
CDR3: CASSARDRWSPAFF

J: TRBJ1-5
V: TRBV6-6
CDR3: CASSTTGVGQPQHF

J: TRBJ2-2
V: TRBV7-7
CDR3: CAVPRQGAAGELFF

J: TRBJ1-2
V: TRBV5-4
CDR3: CASSLVSGQGKGYTF

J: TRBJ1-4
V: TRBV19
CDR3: CASSPPHRVFEKLFF

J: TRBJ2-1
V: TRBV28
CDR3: CANSPGGAYNEQFF

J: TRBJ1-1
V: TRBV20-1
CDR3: CSASSGAFF

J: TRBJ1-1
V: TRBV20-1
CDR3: CSGQLNTEAFF

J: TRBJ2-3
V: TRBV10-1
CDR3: CASRTSGGRTDTQYF

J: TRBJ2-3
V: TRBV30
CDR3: CAWSGGTLTDTQYF

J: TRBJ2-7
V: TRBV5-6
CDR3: CASSLWNLGGDEQYF

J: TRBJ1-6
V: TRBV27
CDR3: CASRTGGLWNSPLHF

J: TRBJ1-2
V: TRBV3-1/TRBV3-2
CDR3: CASTGQGHGYTF

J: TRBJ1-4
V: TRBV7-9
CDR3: CASSPETRGRFNEKLFF

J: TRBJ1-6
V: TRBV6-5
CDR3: CASRPPGQEVSPLHF

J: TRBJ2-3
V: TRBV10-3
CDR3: CATQTGGDTQYF

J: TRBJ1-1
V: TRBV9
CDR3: CASSVEWGGEAFF

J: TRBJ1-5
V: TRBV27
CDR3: CASSSWSGQGIQPQHF

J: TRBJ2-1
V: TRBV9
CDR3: CASRLDSGGHNEQFF

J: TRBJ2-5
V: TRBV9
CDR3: CASSEGSHGKTQYF

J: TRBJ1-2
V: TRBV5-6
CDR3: CASSSRDYGYTF

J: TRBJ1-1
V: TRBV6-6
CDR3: CASRLSDRAYVEAFF